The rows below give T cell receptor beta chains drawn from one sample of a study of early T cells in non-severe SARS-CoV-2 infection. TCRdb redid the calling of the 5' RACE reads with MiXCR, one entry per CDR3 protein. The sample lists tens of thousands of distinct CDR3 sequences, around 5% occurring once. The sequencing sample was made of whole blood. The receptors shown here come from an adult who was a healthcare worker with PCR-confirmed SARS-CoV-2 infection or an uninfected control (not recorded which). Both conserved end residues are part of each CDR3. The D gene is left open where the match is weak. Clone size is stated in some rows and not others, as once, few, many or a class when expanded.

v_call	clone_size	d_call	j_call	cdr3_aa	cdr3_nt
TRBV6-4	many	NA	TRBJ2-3	CASSDKGEATDTQYF	TGTGCCAGCAGTGACAAGGGGGAGGCCACAGATACGCAGTATTTT
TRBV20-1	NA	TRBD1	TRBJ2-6	CSASRDRVAFGANVLTF	TGCAGTGCTAGCCGGGACAGGGTTGCCTTTGGGGCCAACGTCCTGACTTTC
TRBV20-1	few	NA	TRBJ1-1	CSARAAAKYNTEAFF	TGCAGTGCTAGAGCGGCAGCAAAGTACAACACTGAAGCTTTCTTT
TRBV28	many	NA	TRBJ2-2	CASRIGSTTGELFF	TGTGCCAGCAGGATCGGTAGCACCACCGGGGAGCTGTTTTTT
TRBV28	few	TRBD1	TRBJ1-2	CASTPDRIRGYTF	TGTGCCAGCACCCCGGACAGGATCCGAGGCTACACCTTC
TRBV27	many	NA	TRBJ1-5	CASSFGNQPQHF	TGTGCCAGCAGTTTCGGCAATCAGCCCCAGCATTTT
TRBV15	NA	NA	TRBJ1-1	CAASRDTGNTEAFF	TGTGCCGCCAGCAGAGATACGGGGAACACTGAAGCTTTCTTT
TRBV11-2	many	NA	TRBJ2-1	CASSLDLAYNNEQFF	TGTGCCAGCAGCTTAGACTTAGCGTACAACAATGAGCAGTTCTTC
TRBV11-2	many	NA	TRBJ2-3	CASSFELNPDTQYF	TGTGCCAGCAGCTTTGAACTTAACCCAGATACGCAGTATTTT
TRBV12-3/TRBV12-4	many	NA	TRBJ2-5	CASRVNIQETQYF	TGTGCCAGCAGGGTAAACATCCAAGAGACCCAGTACTTC
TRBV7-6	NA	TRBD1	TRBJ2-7	CASSLLGDSSSEQYF	TGTGCCAGCAGCTTACTTGGGGACAGTTCTTCCGAGCAGTACTTC
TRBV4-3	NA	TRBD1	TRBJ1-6	CASSQGDRGHNSPLHF	TGCGCCAGCAGCCAAGGAGACAGGGGGCACAATTCACCCCTCCATTTT
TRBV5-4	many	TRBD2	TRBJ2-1	CASSSGTSGFPRNEQFF	TGTGCCAGCAGCTCTGGGACTAGCGGTTTTCCCCGCAATGAGCAGTTCTTC
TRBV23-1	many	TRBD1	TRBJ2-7	CASSQKDRPSYEQYF	TGCGCCAGCAGTCAAAAGGACAGGCCCTCCTACGAGCAGTACTTC
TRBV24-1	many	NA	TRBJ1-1	CATSRGEAGTEAFF	TGTGCCACCAGTCGTGGGGAGGCGGGAACTGAAGCTTTCTTT
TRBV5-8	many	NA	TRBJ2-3	CASTPRGRTDTQYF	TGTGCCAGCACCCCGAGGGGGAGGACAGATACGCAGTATTTT
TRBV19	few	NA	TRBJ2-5	CASSIGGTVQETQYF	TGTGCCAGTAGTATAGGAGGGACGGTCCAAGAGACCCAGTACTTC
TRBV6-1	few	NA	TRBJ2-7	CASRELSGFSAYEQYF	TGTGCCAGCAGGGAGTTAAGCGGGTTCTCGGCCTACGAGCAGTACTTC
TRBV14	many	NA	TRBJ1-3	CASSQELGIPGNTIYF	TGTGCCAGCAGCCAAGAGCTCGGGATCCCTGGAAACACCATATATTTT
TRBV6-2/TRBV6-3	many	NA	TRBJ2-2	CASSVADRAGELFF	TGTGCCAGCAGTGTGGCAGACCGAGCCGGGGAGCTGTTTTTT
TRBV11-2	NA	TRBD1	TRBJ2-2	CASKGGAIGELFF	TGTGCCAGCAAAGGGGGCGCGATCGGGGAGCTGTTTTTT
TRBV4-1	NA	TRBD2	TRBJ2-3	CASSQAGLAGNTDTQYF	TGCGCCAGCAGCCAAGCGGGACTAGCGGGCAACACAGATACGCAGTATTTT
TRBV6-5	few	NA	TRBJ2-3	CASSYSISRNTQYF	TGTGCCAGCAGTTACTCGATCAGCAGGAATACGCAGTATTTT
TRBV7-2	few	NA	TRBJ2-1	CASSLAGIEQFF	TGTGCCAGCAGCTTAGCGGGGATTGAGCAGTTCTTC
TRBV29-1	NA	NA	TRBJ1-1	CSGWAPGTKAFF	TGCAGCGGATGGGCTCCGGGGACAAAAGCTTTCTTT
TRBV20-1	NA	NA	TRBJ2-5	CSALGPWRETQYF	TGCAGTGCCTTGGGCCCTTGGCGGGAGACCCAGTACTTC
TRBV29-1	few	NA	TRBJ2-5	CSVATGQETQYF	TGCAGCGTTGCAACTGGTCAAGAGACCCAGTACTTC
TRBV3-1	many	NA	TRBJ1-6	CASSSRRRVVDSPLHF	TGTGCCAGCAGCTCCCGCCGCAGGGTGGTGGATTCACCCCTCCACTTT
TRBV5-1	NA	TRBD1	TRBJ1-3	CASSLNSRTGGFSGNTIYF	TGCGCCAGCAGCTTAAATTCTAGGACAGGGGGATTCTCTGGAAACACCATATATTTT
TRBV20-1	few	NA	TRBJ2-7	CSAATSSEQYF	TGCAGTGCTGCCACTAGTAGCGAGCAGTACTTC
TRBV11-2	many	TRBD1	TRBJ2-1	CASSLATGPGGNEQFF	TGTGCCAGCAGCTTAGCGACGGGACCAGGGGGCAATGAGCAGTTCTTC
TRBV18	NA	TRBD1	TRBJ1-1	CASSLGQINTEAFF	TGTGCCAGCTCTCTGGGACAGATCAACACTGAAGCTTTCTTT
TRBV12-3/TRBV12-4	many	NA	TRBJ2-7	CASNIGGLAYEQYF	TGTGCCAGCAATATAGGGGGGTTAGCCTACGAGCAGTACTTC
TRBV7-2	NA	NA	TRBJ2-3	CASSLPRNTQYF	TGTGCCAGCAGCTTGCCGCGGAATACGCAGTATTTT
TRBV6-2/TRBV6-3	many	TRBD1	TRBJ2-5	CASSYSDRGQLETQYF	TGTGCCAGCAGTTACTCCGACAGGGGGCAACTGGAGACCCAGTACTTC
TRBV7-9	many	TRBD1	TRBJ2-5	CASSSIGQVETQYF	TGTGCCAGCAGCTCAATAGGACAGGTGGAGACCCAGTACTTC
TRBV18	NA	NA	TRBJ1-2	CVSSPQGFNGYTF	TGTGTCAGCTCACCCCAGGGTTTCAATGGCTACACCTTC
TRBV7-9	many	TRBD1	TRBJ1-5	CASSLGQGYQPQHF	TGTGCCAGCAGCTTAGGACAGGGATATCAGCCCCAGCATTTT
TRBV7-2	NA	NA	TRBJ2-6	CASSLDSASGANVLTF	TGTGCCAGCAGCTTAGACTCGGCCTCTGGGGCCAACGTCCTGACTTTC
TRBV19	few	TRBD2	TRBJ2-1	CASSVSSGASYNEQFF	TGTGCCAGTAGTGTCTCTAGCGGGGCCTCCTACAATGAGCAGTTCTTC
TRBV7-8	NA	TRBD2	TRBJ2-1	CASQRTSDYNEQFF	TGTGCCAGCCAACGGACTAGCGATTACAATGAGCAGTTCTTC
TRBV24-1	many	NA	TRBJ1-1	CATSDSGFNDAFF	TGTGCCACCAGTGATTCTGGATTCAACGATGCTTTCTTT
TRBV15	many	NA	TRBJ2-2	CATSRGRDTGELFF	TGTGCCACCAGCAGAGGCAGGGACACCGGGGAGCTGTTTTTT
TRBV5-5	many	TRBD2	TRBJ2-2	CASSFLAGVPGELFF	TGTGCCAGCAGCTTCCTGGCGGGAGTACCCGGGGAGCTGTTTTTT
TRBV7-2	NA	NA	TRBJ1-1	CASSPRGQPMMKTEVFF	TGTGCCAGCAGCCCCCGAGGACAGCCCATGATGAAGACTGAAGTTTTCTTT
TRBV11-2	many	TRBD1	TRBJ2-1	CASRLQGSRQFF	TGTGCCAGCAGGTTACAGGGGAGTCGGCAGTTCTTC
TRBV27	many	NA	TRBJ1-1	CASTPATGAYPEAFF	TGTGCCAGCACTCCTGCAACCGGGGCCTACCCTGAAGCTTTCTTT
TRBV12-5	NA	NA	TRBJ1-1	CASGPLGGQTEAFF	TGTGCTAGTGGCCCCCTCGGGGGGCAAACTGAAGCTTTCTTT
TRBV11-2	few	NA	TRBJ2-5	CASSPREATETQYF	TGTGCCAGCAGCCCACGCGAGGCGACGGAGACCCAGTACTTC
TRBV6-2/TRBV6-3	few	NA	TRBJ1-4	CASSYSRITNEKLFF	TGTGCCAGCAGTTACTCCCGCATAACTAATGAAAAACTGTTTTTT
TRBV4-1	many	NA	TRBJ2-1	CASSQGPTSPSSYNEQFF	TGCGCCAGCAGCCAAGGGCCAACTAGCCCCAGCTCCTACAATGAGCAGTTCTTC
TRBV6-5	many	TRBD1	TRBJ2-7	CASSARRTGAGEQYF	TGTGCCAGCAGTGCCCGTAGGACAGGGGCAGGCGAGCAGTACTTC